This T cell receptor (beta chain) was captured by sequencing in a study of cytomegalovirus exposure and HLA in healthy donors. Study-level findings and limits: Apart from CMV serostatus, no immune exposure information was available. Later on, an analysis showed TCR association rates differing by HLA locus, with DRB1 the most and HLA-C the fewest. Sequence variants that were highly shared formed a cluster that was likely a sequencing artifact.

Vbeta (60) and Jbeta (13) primers were used in the PCR. Here immunoSEQ multiplex PCR was the method, and the copy in TCRdb shows in-frame clones only, minus some. The table includes about 130,000 clones, more than 60% detected once. This CDR3 has 16 amino acids. Trimming removed 0 bases at V and 0 bases at J, with 11 bases between. Germline CDR1 reads SGHDN; CDR2 reads FVKESK. Points on this clone: Its target is unknown.

Material: PBMCs. This receptor was obtained from a woman between 35 and 50 years old in good health and CMV-seropositive. This chain joins TRBV14 and TRBJ1-1, with D unresolved. CDR3 bases: TGTGCCAGCAGCCAAGATTTGGCCAGAATGAACACTGAAGCTTTCTTT. Amino acid sequence: CASSQDLARMNTEAFF.